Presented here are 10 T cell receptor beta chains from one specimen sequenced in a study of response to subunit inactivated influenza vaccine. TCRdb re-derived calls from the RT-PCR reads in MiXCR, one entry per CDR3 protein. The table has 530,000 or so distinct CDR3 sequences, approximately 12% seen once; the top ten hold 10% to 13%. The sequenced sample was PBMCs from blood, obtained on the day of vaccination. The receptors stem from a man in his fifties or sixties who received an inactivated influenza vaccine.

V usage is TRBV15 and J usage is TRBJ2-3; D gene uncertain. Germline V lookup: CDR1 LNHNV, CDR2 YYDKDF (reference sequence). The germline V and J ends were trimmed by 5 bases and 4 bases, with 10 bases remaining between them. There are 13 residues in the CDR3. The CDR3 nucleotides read TGTGCCACCAGCCCCACCCCCCCAGATACGCAGTATTTT. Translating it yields CATSPTPPDTQYF.

CDR3 protein: CASSLQGFYEQYF. The CDR3, as DNA: TGTGCCAGCAGTTTACAGGGGTTCTACGAGCAGTACTTC. The chain combines TRBV7-2 with TRBJ2-7; 7 nucleotides line up with TRBD1. The CDR3 extends over 13 amino acids. Germline values: CDR1 SGHTA, CDR2 FQGNSA. V shed 6 bases, J shed 3 bases, and the junction held 5 bases outside the gene matches.

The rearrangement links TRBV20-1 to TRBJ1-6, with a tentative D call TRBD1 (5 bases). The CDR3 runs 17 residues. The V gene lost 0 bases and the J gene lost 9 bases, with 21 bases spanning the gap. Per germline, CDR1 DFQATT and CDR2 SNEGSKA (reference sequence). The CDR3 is CSARDGSLGGFFSPLHF. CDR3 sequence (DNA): TGCAGTGCTAGAGATGGATCCCTCGGGGGTTTCTTTTCACCCCTCCACTTT.

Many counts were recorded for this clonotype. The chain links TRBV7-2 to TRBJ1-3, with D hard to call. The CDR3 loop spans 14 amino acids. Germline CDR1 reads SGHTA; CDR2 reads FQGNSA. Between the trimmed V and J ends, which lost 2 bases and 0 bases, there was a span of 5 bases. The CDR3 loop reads CASSLLSSGNTIYF. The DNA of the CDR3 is TGTGCCAGCAGCTTACTCAGCTCTGGAAACACCATATATTTT. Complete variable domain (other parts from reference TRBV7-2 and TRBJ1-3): GAGVSQSPSNKVTEKGKDVELRCDPISGHTALYWYRQSLGQGLEFLIYFQGNSAPDKSGLPSDRFSAERTGGSVSTLTIQRTQQEDSAVYLCASSLLSSGNTIYFGEGSWLTVV.

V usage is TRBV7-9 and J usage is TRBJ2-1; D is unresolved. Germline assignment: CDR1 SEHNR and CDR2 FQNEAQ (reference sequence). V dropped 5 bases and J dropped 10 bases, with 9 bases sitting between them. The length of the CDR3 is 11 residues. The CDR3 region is CASSTSWEQFF. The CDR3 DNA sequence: TGTGCCAGCAGCACCAGCTGGGAGCAGTTCTTC.

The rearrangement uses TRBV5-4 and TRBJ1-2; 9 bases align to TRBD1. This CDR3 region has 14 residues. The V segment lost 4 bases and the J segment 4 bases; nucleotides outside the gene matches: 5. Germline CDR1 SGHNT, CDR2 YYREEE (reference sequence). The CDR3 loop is CASSRTGGPYGYTF. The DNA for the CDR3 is TGTGCCAGCAGCCGCACAGGGGGCCCCTATGGCTACACCTTC.

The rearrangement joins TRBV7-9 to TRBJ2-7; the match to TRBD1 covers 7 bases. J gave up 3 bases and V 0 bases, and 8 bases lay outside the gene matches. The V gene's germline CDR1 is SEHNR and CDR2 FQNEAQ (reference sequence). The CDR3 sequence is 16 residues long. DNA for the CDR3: TGTGCCAGCAGCTTAGCTGCCGGGACAGAGAACTACGAGCAGTACTTC. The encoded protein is CASSLAAGTENYEQYF.

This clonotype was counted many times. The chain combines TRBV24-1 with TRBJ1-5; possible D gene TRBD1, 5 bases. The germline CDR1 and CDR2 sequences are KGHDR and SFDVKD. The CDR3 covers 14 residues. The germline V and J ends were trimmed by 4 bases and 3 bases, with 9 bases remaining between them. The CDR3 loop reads CATSDLTVNQPQHF. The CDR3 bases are TGTGCCACCAGTGACTTGACAGTCAATCAGCCCCAGCATTTT.

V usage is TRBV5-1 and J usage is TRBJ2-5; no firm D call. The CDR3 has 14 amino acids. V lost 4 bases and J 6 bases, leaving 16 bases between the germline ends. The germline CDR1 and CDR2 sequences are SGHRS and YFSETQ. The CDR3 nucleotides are TGCGCCAGCAGCCGTACTATCAATGGGAAGACCCAGTACTTC. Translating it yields CASSRTINGKTQYF.

CDR3 sequence (DNA): TGCGCCAGCAGCCAAGTGCCCCCGGATGAAAAACTGTTTTTT. The encoded protein is CASSQVPPDEKLFF. The rearrangement uses TRBV4-1 and TRBJ1-4, with D uncertain. CDR1 is MGHRA, CDR2 YSYEKL, per germline. The CDR3 sequence is 14 residues long. V lost 1 base and J lost 6, with 9 bases in between.